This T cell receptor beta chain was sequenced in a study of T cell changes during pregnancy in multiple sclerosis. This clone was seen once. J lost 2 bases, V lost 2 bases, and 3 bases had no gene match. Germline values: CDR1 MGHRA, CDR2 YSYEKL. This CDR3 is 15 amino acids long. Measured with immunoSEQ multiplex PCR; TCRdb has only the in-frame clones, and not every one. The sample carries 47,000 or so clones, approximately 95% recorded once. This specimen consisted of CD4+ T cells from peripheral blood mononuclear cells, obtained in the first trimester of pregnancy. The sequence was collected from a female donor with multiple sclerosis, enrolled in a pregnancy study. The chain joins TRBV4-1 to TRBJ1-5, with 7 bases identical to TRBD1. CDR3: CASSQNDRGNQPQHF. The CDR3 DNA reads TGCGCCAGCAGCCAAAACGACAGGGGCAATCAGCCCCAGCATTTT.